The 26 T cell receptor beta chains below come from one sample, sequenced in a study of T cell clonotyping in hematopoietic cell transplantation (dated by TCRdb to about 2021). Library preparation used the immunoSEQ multiplex PCR assay. The source is immuneACCESS, and TCRdb retained only in-frame sequences with V and J called. Part of the clones is not carried over; for the studies checked, unresolved V genes explain less than half of this, and the remainder is unexplained. The sample table holds about 47,000 clones, of which 82% were seen once. The ten largest clonotypes hold 5% to 6.5% of the sample. Explained via the paper, the time point label denotes: recipient sample about 28 days before transplant, after cytoreduction. Material: peripheral blood mononuclear cells, obtained before stem cell transplant. Receptors were obtained from a man aged 55 to 70 with myelodysplastic syndrome. Some clones in this sample may be carry-over from other donors' samples.

The V call is TRBV11-2, the J call TRBJ2-7; D unclear. Trimming removed 3 bases at V and 2 bases at J, with 5 bases between. The length of the CDR3 is 12 residues. Germline V gene data show CDR1 as SGHAT and CDR2 as FQNNGV. CDR3 sequence reads: CASSFRAYEQYF. The CDR3 DNA follows: TGTGCCAGCAGCTTTAGGGCCTACGAGCAGTACTTC.

The rearrangement links TRBV19 to TRBJ2-3; D tentatively fits TRBD1 or TRBD2 (7 bases each). The length of the CDR3 is 16 residues. V lost 6 bases and J 1 base, leaving 17 bases between the germline ends. The germline V gene has CDR1 LNHDA and CDR2 SQIVND (reference sequence). CDR3 sequence: CASRPGGAGRTDTQYF. Written as DNA, the CDR3 is TGTGCCAGTAGACCAGGGGGAGCGGGGCGCACAGATACGCAGTATTTT.

This chain connects TRBV10-3 to TRBJ2-7; 7 bases map to TRBD1. There are 16 residues in the CDR3. V gave up 0 bases and J gave up 4 bases; unmatched junction bases: 9. Germline CDR1 ENHRY, CDR2 SYGVKD. The CDR3 loop reads CAISESGGRGYYEQYF. CDR3 nucleotide sequence: TGTGCCATCAGTGAGTCAGGGGGCCGGGGATATTACGAGCAGTACTTC.

This sequence joins TRBV5-4 and TRBJ2-3; no reliable D call. The germline V gene has CDR1 SGHNT and CDR2 YYREEE (reference sequence). The CDR3 length is 15 residues. Trimming stripped 2 bases from V and 2 bases from J, with 12 bases between. CDR3 region: CASSLGPTVTDTQYF. Here the CDR3 DNA reads TGTGCCAGCAGCTTAGGACCTACGGTCACAGATACGCAGTATTTT.

The V and J genes are TRBV2 and TRBJ2-2, with 7 bases aligning to TRBD2. The CDR3 has 14 residues. Germline V gene data show CDR1 as SNHLY and CDR2 as FYNNEI. Trimming took 8 bases from V and 0 from J; bases not matched to a gene: 3. CDR3 region: CASRGGANTGELFF. The CDR3 DNA sequence: TGTGCCAGCCGCGGGGGAGCGAACACCGGGGAGCTGTTTTTT.

The CDR3, as DNA: TGTGCCAGCAGTAATCCGAGCTCCGGGGGCACTGAAGCTTTCTTT. Amino acid sequence: CASSNPSSGGTEAFF. V is TRBV6-5 and J is TRBJ1-1; a possible D gene is TRBD1 (5 bases). CDR1 and CDR2 (germline): MNHEY, SVGAGI. Between the trimmed V and J ends, which lost 5 bases and 4 bases, there was a span of 17 bases. CDR3 size: 15 residues.

The genes are TRBV9 and TRBJ1-3; D possibly corresponds to TRBD1 (6 bases). With 3 bases removed from V and 2 bases from J, the gap between germline ends came to 15 bases. The germline CDR1 and CDR2 sequences are SGDLS and YYNGEE. The CDR3 loop spans 16 amino acids. The CDR3, as DNA: TGTGCCAGCAGCGGCGGGCGGACAGCCCCTGGAAACACCATATATTTT. Translation gives CASSGGRTAPGNTIYF.

A few counts support this clone. This chain connects TRBV19 to TRBJ1-3, with D uncertain. Trimming took 6 bases from V and 4 from J, leaving 22 bases between them. CDR1 and CDR2 (germline): LNHDA, SQIVND (reference sequence). This CDR3 contains 17 residues. The CDR3 DNA reads TGTGCCAGTAGGGAGGTCAATCTTCCAAGAAGCGGAAACACCATATATTTT. Protein: CASREVNLPRSGNTIYF.

The V gene is TRBV5-6, the J gene TRBJ2-1; maybe TRBD1 (6 bases). The germline V gene has CDR1 SGHDT and CDR2 YYEEEE. This CDR3 is built from 13 residues. Trimming stripped 4 bases from V and 9 bases from J, with 14 bases between. CDR3 nucleotide sequence: TGTGCCAGCAGCCTTACAGGGTCGCCTGAGCAGTTCTTC. Encoded protein: CASSLTGSPEQFF.

The rearrangement joins TRBV30 to TRBJ1-2; TRBD1 is a possible D gene (6 bases). The CDR3 is 12 residues long. Germline lookup yields CDR1 GTSNPN and CDR2 SVGIG (reference sequence). The V and J ends lost 1 base and 10 bases respectively, with 13 bases between them. The CDR3 coding sequence is TGTGCCTGGAGTGGAGGGGGAGCGTCCTACACCTTC. Protein product: CAWSGGGASYTF. Looking up the rest from reference TRBV30 and TRBJ1-2 gives the full variable domain: SQTIHQWPATLVQPVGSPLSLECTVEGTSNPNLYWYRQAAGRGLQLLFYSVGIGQISSEVPQNLSASRPQDRQFILSSKKLLLSDSGFYLCAWSGGGASYTFGSGTRLTVV.

V gene TRBV5-5 combines with J gene TRBJ1-1, with D perhaps TRBD1 (5 bases). The CDR3 is 15 residues long. With 2 bases removed from V and 1 base from J, the gap between germline ends came to 12 bases. Germline assignment: CDR1 SGHKS and CDR2 YYEKEE (reference sequence). This chain's CDR3 is CASSFGTGRNTEAFF. The CDR3 region has the DNA TGTGCCAGCAGCTTCGGGACGGGACGGAACACTGAAGCTTTCTTT.

For the CDR3, the DNA is TGTGCCAGTAGTATCCAGGTTCGGGGGCCCGGGGAGCTGTTTTTT. It is translated as CASSIQVRGPGELFF. The chain has TRBV19 and TRBJ2-2; either TRBD1 or TRBD2 may fit D (6 bases each). V was shortened by 3 bases and J by 6 bases, with 14 bases between the two germline ends. The CDR3 loop spans 15 amino acids. Germline assignment: CDR1 LNHDA and CDR2 SQIVND (reference sequence). Combining the CDR3 with reference TRBV19 and TRBJ2-2 gives the whole variable domain DGGITQSPKYLFRKEGQNVTLSCEQNLNHDAMYWYRQDPGQGLRLIYYSQIVNDFQKGDIAEGYSVSREKKESFPLTVTSAQKNPTAFYLCASSIQVRGPGELFFGEGSRLTVL.

The chain uses TRBV7-2 and TRBJ1-1; D remains ambiguous. CDR1 and CDR2 from the germline V gene are SGHTA and FQGNSA. Trimming pared 2 bases from V and 5 bases from J, leaving 21 bases between. This CDR3 has 17 residues. The CDR3 DNA sequence: TGTGCCAGCAGCTTACAGCCTTTTTCCCAGCGGTGGACTGAAGCTTTCTTT. Translation gives CASSLQPFSQRWTEAFF. Together with reference TRBV7-2 and TRBJ1-1, the CDR3 gives the full variable domain: GAGVSQSPSNKVTEKGKDVELRCDPISGHTALYWYRQSLGQGLEFLIYFQGNSAPDKSGLPSDRFSAERTGGSVSTLTIQRTQQEDSAVYLCASSLQPFSQRWTEAFFGQGTRLTVV.

A single count supports this clone. The V and J genes are TRBV14 and TRBJ1-6; 7 bases agree with TRBD1. The junction had 10 bases not matched to a gene; V was cut back by 4 bases and J by 7 bases. The CDR3 contains 16 residues. Germline loops: CDR1 SGHDN, CDR2 FVKESK. CDR3 nucleotides: TGTGCCAGCAGCCCCACCGACAGGGTTCACAATTCACCCCTCCACTTT. Translated: CASSPTDRVHNSPLHF.

The chain carries TRBV30 and TRBJ1-2; D is unclear. The CDR3 has 14 amino acids. Trimming left V 3 bases short and J 0 bases short, with 11 bases between. The V gene's germline CDR1 is GTSNPN and CDR2 SVGIG (reference sequence). CDR3 protein: CAWSASTANYGYTF. CDR3 sequence (DNA): TGTGCCTGGAGCGCCAGTACAGCTAACTATGGCTACACCTTC.

Worth noting for this clone: Additional DNA sequences in this sample encode the identical CDR3. The chain employs TRBV5-1 and TRBJ1-3; 9 bases line up with TRBD1. The germline V gene encodes CDR1 SGHRS and CDR2 YFSETQ. Losses at the gene ends were 4 bases for V and 0 bases for J; bases not matched to a gene: 2. This CDR3 spans 15 amino acids. The DNA of the CDR3 is TGCGCCAGCAGCCGGACAGGGGACTCTGGAAACACCATATATTTT. Residues: CASSRTGDSGNTIYF.

The chain is built from TRBV30 and TRBJ1-1, with 8 bases matching TRBD1. This CDR3 has 14 amino acids. J was trimmed by 3 bases and V by 7 bases; bases with no gene match: 10. CDR1 and CDR2 from the germline V gene are GTSNPN and SVGIG (reference sequence). CDR3 coding DNA: TGTGCCTCAATCAGGGGGCGCGGCGACACTGAAGCTTTCTTT. Its translation: CASIRGRGDTEAFF.

By sample fraction, this clone is medium-sized. This rearrangement joins TRBV29-1 to TRBJ1-1; the D gene is possibly TRBD1 (5 bases). Trimming removed 6 bases at V and 4 bases at J, with 15 bases between. CDR1 is SQVTM, CDR2 ANQGSEA, per germline. The length of the CDR3 is 13 residues. CDR3 sequence (DNA): TGCAGCGTATCGACAGCGACGGGCACTGAAGCTTTCTTT. Translation: CSVSTATGTEAFF.

This clone has a handful of counts. The rearrangement uses TRBV4-3 and TRBJ2-7; 7 bases are shared with TRBD1. The CDR3 is 16 residues long. V lost 0 bases, J lost 2 bases, and 7 bases stayed unmatched. CDR1 and CDR2 (germline): LGHNA, YSLEER. The CDR3 nucleotides are TGCGCCAGCAGCCAAGATCGAGGGACAGCCACCTACGAGCAGTACTTC. Translation gives CASSQDRGTATYEQYF.

The chain carries TRBV7-2 and TRBJ2-3; 7 bases are a match to TRBD2. CDR1 is SGHTA, CDR2 FQGNSA, per germline. CDR3 length equals 16 residues. V was pared by 4 bases and J by 1 base, with 8 bases of the junction left unmatched. The CDR3: CASSSDQAGGTDTQYF. The CDR3 DNA follows: TGTGCCAGCAGCTCGGACCAGGCGGGGGGCACAGATACGCAGTATTTT.

The chain recombines TRBV6-5 with TRBJ2-2; D is perhaps TRBD1 (5 bases). CDR3 length equals 13 residues. The V gene's germline CDR1 is MNHEY and CDR2 SVGAGI. Between the trimmed V and J ends, which lost 10 bases and 1 base, there was a span of 10 bases. The CDR3 here is CATAQGNTGELFF. CDR3 coding DNA: TGTGCCACAGCCCAGGGGAACACCGGGGAGCTGTTTTTT.

The chain recombines TRBV27 with TRBJ1-1, with D uncertain. The CDR3 loop spans 11 amino acids. Germline V CDR1 and CDR2: MNHEY, SMNVEV (reference sequence). V shed 6 bases and J shed 1 base, with 3 bases lying between them. CDR3 DNA: TGTGCCAGCAGGGCGAACACTGAAGCTTTCTTT. This codes for CASRANTEAFF.

The genes are TRBV11-3 and TRBJ2-5; D could derive from TRBD1 or TRBD2 (5 bases each). Germline V gene lookup returns CDR1 SGHNT and CDR2 YENEEA. CDR3 size: 13 residues. Trimming took off 5 bases at V and 2 bases at J, with 9 bases between the two ends. The CDR3 DNA reads as TGTGCCAGCAGCACCGGGACGCAAGAGACCCAGTACTTC. This gives the protein CASSTGTQETQYF. Drawing the rest from reference TRBV11-3 and TRBJ2-5, the complete variable domain is EAGVVQSPRYKIIEKKQPVAFWCNPISGHNTLYWYLQNLGQGPELLIRYENEEAVDDSQLPKDRFSAERLKGVDSTLKIQPAELGDSAVYLCASSTGTQETQYFGPGTRLLVL.

Only a few counts were recorded for this clone. The chain links TRBV5-5 to TRBJ1-1, with a tentative D call TRBD1 (5 bases). V was trimmed by 0 bases and J by 3 bases, leaving 12 bases between them. From germline, CDR1 is SGHKS and CDR2 YYEKEE (reference sequence). The CDR3 runs 15 residues. The CDR3, as DNA: TGTGCCAGCAGCTTGGCCTTTGGGGACTACACTGAAGCTTTCTTT. This codes for CASSLAFGDYTEAFF.

The gene calls are TRBV28 and TRBJ1-5, with 7 positions matching TRBD1. This CDR3 contains 14 residues. The germline V gene has CDR1 MDHEN and CDR2 SYDVKM. Germline trimming cut 5 bases from V and 7 bases from J; bases unmatched to any gene: 8. This CDR3 is CASSPQGLRQPQHF. CDR3 DNA sequence: TGTGCCAGCAGTCCACAGGGGTTGCGGCAGCCCCAGCATTTT.

This clone was counted only a few times. V gene TRBV4-2 combines with J gene TRBJ2-4, with D maybe TRBD1 (6 bases). The CDR3 is made up of 15 amino acids. V was pared by 5 bases and J by 2 bases, with 13 bases between. The germline V gene has CDR1 LGHNA and CDR2 YNFKEQ. The CDR3 is CASSERDIPKNIQYF. DNA of the CDR3: TGTGCCAGCAGCGAACGGGACATTCCCAAAAACATTCAGTACTTC.